Listed below are T cell receptor beta chains from one sample, sequenced in a study of Ad26.COV2.S vaccination and SARS-CoV-2 variants. Here immunoSEQ multiplex PCR was the method, and the copy in TCRdb shows in-frame clones only, minus some. The repertoire holds around 300,000 clones, about 89% seen once, with under 6% in the top ten. The starting material was peripheral blood, obtained in a trial of Ad26.COV2.S vaccine versus placebo. The receptors originated from a person between 18 and 60 years old who received the Ad26.COV2.S COVID-19 vaccine or a placebo. Each CDR3 is given with its conserved first and last residue. D genes are given only for firm matches. Only part of the rows carry a size: once, few, many, or a class if the clone is expanded.

J: TRBJ1-3
V: TRBV19
size: NA
D: NA
CDR3: CASRKTGRGNTIYF
DNA: TGTGCCAGTAGAAAGACAGGACGTGGAAACACCATATATTTT

J: TRBJ2-5
V: TRBV11-2
size: NA
D: TRBD2
CDR3: CASSFASGRETQYF
DNA: TGTGCCAGCAGCTTTGCCAGCGGGAGAGAGACCCAGTACTTC

J: TRBJ1-2
V: TRBV27
size: NA
D: NA
CDR3: CASSLSPDSDYGYTF
DNA: TGTGCCAGCAGTTTATCCCCCGACAGCGACTATGGCTACACCTTC

J: TRBJ2-7
V: TRBV7-2
size: NA
D: TRBD1
CDR3: CASSLGGQGAEQYF
DNA: TGTGCCAGCAGCTTAGGTGGACAGGGTGCCGAGCAGTACTTC

J: TRBJ2-7
V: TRBV28
size: NA
D: NA
CDR3: CASSTRMDEQYF
DNA: TGTGCCAGCAGCACTCGTATGGACGAGCAGTACTTC

J: TRBJ2-1
V: TRBV11-2
size: NA
D: NA
CDR3: CASSLSTYNEQFF
DNA: TGTGCCAGCAGCTTAAGCACTTACAATGAGCAGTTCTTC

J: TRBJ2-6
V: TRBV27
size: few
D: TRBD1
CDR3: CAVGDRRPYSGANVLTF
DNA: TGTGCCGTTGGGGACAGGCGGCCTTACTCTGGGGCCAACGTCCTGACTTTC

J: TRBJ2-2
V: TRBV5-1
size: NA
D: TRBD1
CDR3: CASSSTGGVTGELFF
DNA: TGCGCCAGCAGCTCGACAGGGGGCGTGACCGGGGAGCTGTTTTTT

J: TRBJ1-5
V: TRBV5-8
size: NA
D: NA
CDR3: CASSRTNQPQHF
DNA: TGTGCCAGCAGTCGGACCAATCAGCCCCAGCATTTT

J: TRBJ2-7
V: TRBV5-4
size: few
D: TRBD1
CDR3: CASSLQTGFSYEQYF
DNA: TGTGCCAGCAGCTTACAGACAGGGTTCTCCTACGAGCAGTACTTC

J: TRBJ1-1
V: TRBV18
size: NA
D: NA
CDR3: CASSPGSGTEAFF
DNA: TGTGCCAGCTCACCAGGGTCCGGGACTGAAGCTTTCTTT

J: TRBJ2-3
V: TRBV5-6
size: NA
D: TRBD2
CDR3: CASSPSGLVGDTQYF
DNA: TGTGCCAGCAGCCCCTCGGGACTAGTGGGAGATACGCAGTATTTT

J: TRBJ1-5
V: TRBV11-2
size: NA
D: NA
CDR3: CASSLDWGQPQHF
DNA: TGTGCCAGCAGCTTAGATTGGGGGCAGCCCCAGCATTTT

J: TRBJ1-1
V: TRBV11-2
size: NA
D: NA
CDR3: CASSLDRFSTEAFF
DNA: TGTGCCAGCAGCTTGGACAGATTTAGCACTGAAGCTTTCTTT

J: TRBJ1-4
V: TRBV6-5
size: NA
D: NA
CDR3: CASSYRRTTNEKLFF
DNA: TGTGCCAGCAGTTATAGGCGTACAACTAATGAAAAACTGTTTTTT

J: TRBJ1-1
V: TRBV27
size: NA
D: NA
CDR3: CASSLSRSTEAFF
DNA: TGTGCCAGCAGTTTATCAAGGAGTACTGAAGCTTTCTTT

J: TRBJ1-5
V: TRBV6-6
size: NA
D: TRBD1
CDR3: CASSRSYRGQPQHF
DNA: TGTGCCAGCAGTCGAAGCTACAGGGGCCAGCCCCAGCATTTT

J: TRBJ2-5
V: TRBV28
size: once
D: TRBD2
CDR3: CASRLRLAGVGETQYF
DNA: TGTGCCAGCAGACTGAGACTAGCGGGAGTCGGGGAGACCCAGTACTTC

J: TRBJ2-7
V: TRBV6-5
size: NA
D: NA
CDR3: CASSPGRHEQYF
DNA: TGTGCCAGCAGCCCCGGGCGCCACGAGCAGTACTTC

J: TRBJ2-1
V: TRBV9
size: NA
D: NA
CDR3: CASSVGSAARRGNEQFF
DNA: TGTGCCAGCAGCGTAGGTTCCGCGGCACGACGAGGCAATGAGCAGTTCTTC

J: TRBJ2-1
V: TRBV14
size: NA
D: NA
CDR3: CASSFSGGANEQFF
DNA: TGTGCCAGCAGCTTCAGCGGTGGGGCCAATGAGCAGTTCTTC

J: TRBJ2-1
V: TRBV10-1
size: NA
D: TRBD2
CDR3: CASSERGSGRAGNEQFF
DNA: TGCGCCAGCAGTGAGAGGGGTAGCGGGAGGGCCGGGAATGAGCAGTTCTTC

J: TRBJ2-5
V: TRBV5-4
size: NA
D: NA
CDR3: CASSFDSGETQYF
DNA: TGTGCCAGCAGCTTCGACAGTGGAGAGACCCAGTACTTC

J: TRBJ2-1
V: TRBV5-1
size: NA
D: TRBD1
CDR3: CASSKGQGWYNEQFF
DNA: TGCGCCAGCAGCAAGGGACAGGGGTGGTACAATGAGCAGTTCTTC

J: TRBJ2-5
V: TRBV10-3
size: NA
D: NA
CDR3: CAISESPGDGETQYF
DNA: TGTGCCATCAGTGAGTCCCCAGGGGATGGGGAGACCCAGTACTTC

J: TRBJ2-7
V: TRBV4-3
size: NA
D: NA
CDR3: CASSPQAGRPLYF
DNA: TGCGCCAGCAGCCCCCAGGCAGGACGGCCTCTGTACTTC

J: TRBJ2-5
V: TRBV7-2
size: NA
D: TRBD2
CDR3: CASSSPSSGGWETQYF
DNA: TGTGCCAGCAGCTCCCCCTCTAGCGGGGGTTGGGAGACCCAGTACTTC

J: TRBJ2-7
V: TRBV7-2
size: NA
D: TRBD1
CDR3: CASRKGDSAYEQYF
DNA: TGTGCCAGCAGGAAAGGGGACAGTGCCTACGAGCAGTACTTC

J: TRBJ2-3
V: TRBV18
size: NA
D: NA
CDR3: CASSPPTPSSTDTQYF
DNA: TGTGCCAGCTCACCACCAACACCCTCCTCAACAGATACGCAGTATTTT

J: TRBJ1-1
V: TRBV6-5
size: NA
D: TRBD1
CDR3: CASSSDRVEAFF
DNA: TGTGCCAGCAGCTCGGACAGGGTTGAAGCTTTCTTT

J: TRBJ2-2
V: TRBV18
size: NA
D: TRBD2
CDR3: CASSKSGALTGELFF
DNA: TGTGCCAGCTCAAAAAGCGGGGCGCTGACCGGGGAGCTGTTTTTT

J: TRBJ2-2
V: TRBV27
size: NA
D: TRBD2
CDR3: CASSLKGQRELAGELFF
DNA: TGTGCCAGCAGTTTAAAGGGCCAGCGGGAGCTTGCCGGGGAGCTGTTTTTT

J: TRBJ2-4
V: TRBV9
size: NA
D: TRBD1
CDR3: CASSVGQGGLKNIQYF
DNA: TGTGCCAGCAGCGTAGGACAGGGGGGCCTCAAAAACATTCAGTACTTC

J: TRBJ2-2
V: TRBV19
size: NA
D: TRBD1
CDR3: CASNRDRGLGGELFF
DNA: TGTGCCAGTAACCGGGACAGGGGGTTAGGCGGGGAGCTGTTTTTT

J: TRBJ2-2
V: TRBV2
size: NA
D: NA
CDR3: CASRGTRTGELFF
DNA: TGTGCCAGCAGGGGGACAAGAACCGGGGAGCTGTTTTTT

J: TRBJ2-7
V: TRBV11-2
size: NA
D: TRBD2
CDR3: CASSPVGLAAPRSYEQYF
DNA: TGTGCCAGCAGCCCAGTGGGACTAGCGGCCCCTCGGTCCTACGAGCAGTACTTC